Below, 26 T cell receptor beta chains from the same sample are listed, as sequenced in a study of CD8+ T cells in alopecia areata. cDNA reverse transcribed from extracted RNA served as the sequencing template. Clones were sequenced by immunoSEQ multiplex PCR, and TCRdb holds only the in-frame ones, with some missing. The sample lists more than 95,000 clones; roughly 50% were seen once. The sample comprised NKG2D-low CD8+ T cells sorted from blood. Every receptor here comes from a human donor with alopecia areata.

The chain is built from TRBV29-1 and TRBJ2-3, with 8 bases matching TRBD1. Trimming cost V 0 bases and J 3 bases; bases outside gene matches: 11. This CDR3 comprises 17 residues. Germline lookup yields CDR1 SQVTM and CDR2 ANQGSEA. The CDR3 nucleotides read TGCAGCGTTGAAGATCCTCGGACAGGGTATAGTACAGATACGCAGTATTTT. Translation: CSVEDPRTGYSTDTQYF.

This chain uses TRBV28 with TRBJ2-1; the match to TRBD2 covers 9 bases. After removal of 6 bases from V and 6 bases from J, the junction contained 12 bases not matched to a gene. CDR3 length equals 16 residues. Germline values: CDR1 MDHEN, CDR2 SYDVKM. For the CDR3, the DNA is TGTGCCAGCAGCTCCCCCGTTGTAGCGGGGGTCAATGAGCAGTTCTTC. This encodes CASSSPVVAGVNEQFF.

This clone came up a few times. DNA of the CDR3: TGCAGCGTCGCCAGGGGAGATGAGCAGTTCTTC. Protein product: CSVARGDEQFF. The chain has TRBV29-1 and TRBJ2-1; weak D call: TRBD1 (6 bases). Looked up from germline, CDR1 is SQVTM and CDR2 is ANQGSEA. Trimming shortened V by 6 bases and J by 8 bases, and 11 bases separated the two germline ends. The CDR3 is 11 residues long.

The CDR3 coding sequence is TGCAGCGTCCCGTGGTGGGAGGGGAATGAGCAGTTCTTC. This codes for CSVPWWEGNEQFF. The J gene is TRBJ2-1, the V gene TRBV29-1; 7 nucleotides match TRBD2. Germline trimming cut 6 bases from V and 7 bases from J; bases unmatched to any gene: 9. CDR3 length: 13 amino acids. Germline V gene sequence: CDR1 SQVTM, CDR2 ANQGSEA.

The sample holds one count of this clone. The rearrangement uses TRBV7-3 and TRBJ2-1; 7 nucleotides line up with TRBD1. Trimming cost V 0 bases and J 9 bases; bases outside gene matches: 2. From germline, CDR1 is SGHTA and CDR2 FQGTGA. The CDR3 length is 13 residues. DNA of the CDR3: TGTGCCAGCAGCTTAACAGGGGGCAGTGAGCAGTTCTTC. Its translation is CASSLTGGSEQFF.

The chain has TRBV2 and TRBJ2-5, with D possibly matching TRBD1 (8 bases). Germline CDR1 and CDR2: SNHLY and FYNNEI. This CDR3 region has 15 residues. Trimming removed 2 bases at V and 5 bases at J, with 15 bases between. The CDR3 DNA reads as TGTGCCAGCAGTGAATACAGGGGGGGAGATGAGACCCAGTACTTC. Residues: CASSEYRGGDETQYF.

The rearrangement links TRBV30 to TRBJ2-5, with a possible D match to TRBD2 (6 bases). The CDR3 loop spans 12 amino acids. CDR1 and CDR2 (germline): GTSNPN, SVGIG (reference sequence). V lost 5 bases to trimming and J lost 7 bases, with 14 bases between them. CDR3 amino acids: CAWGRDEGTQYF. CDR3 nucleotides: TGTGCCTGGGGGCGGGATGAGGGGACCCAGTACTTC.

The CDR3 nucleotides are TGTGCCAGCAGTTTAGGACGAACCGACAGGGGGGCCGACTACGAGCAGTACTTC. Residues: CASSLGRTDRGADYEQYF. The rearrangement uses TRBV28 and TRBJ2-7; 9 nucleotides line up with TRBD1. Germline CDR1 MDHEN, CDR2 SYDVKM. The CDR3 is 18 residues long. The junction had 14 bases not matched to a gene; V was cut back by 2 bases and J by 3 bases.

The genes are TRBV4-2 and TRBJ2-6; no definite D call. The CDR3 consists of 16 residues. From germline, CDR1 is LGHNA and CDR2 YNFKEQ. Deletions cut 0 bases from V and 0 bases from J, with 6 bases between. The CDR3 region is CASSQDKGSGANVLTF. The CDR3 bases are TGTGCCAGCAGCCAAGATAAGGGCTCTGGGGCCAACGTCCTGACTTTC.

A few counts support this clone. J is TRBJ2-7 and V is TRBV30; D gene unclear. V dropped 0 bases and J dropped 2 bases, with 8 bases sitting between them. CDR1 is GTSNPN and CDR2 is SVGIG in the germline V gene (reference sequence). This CDR3 comprises 13 residues. The chain's CDR3 is CAWSVELAYEQYF. For the CDR3, the DNA is TGTGCCTGGAGTGTGGAGCTAGCCTACGAGCAGTACTTC.

The DNA for the CDR3 is TGCGCCAGCAGCCAGGGCAGCCGGGAGCTGTTTTTT. Protein: CASSQGSRELFF. The chain combines TRBV4-1 with TRBJ2-2; D gene ambiguous. The CDR3 contains 12 residues. CDR1 and CDR2 from the germline V gene are MGHRA and YSYEKL. With 3 bases removed from V and 9 bases from J, the gap between germline ends came to 8 bases.

This clone was detected a few times. The V and J genes are TRBV29-1 and TRBJ1-1, with unresolved D. CDR1 is SQVTM, CDR2 ANQGSEA, per germline. V shed 5 bases and J shed 7 bases, with 14 bases lying between them. The CDR3 is 12 residues long. DNA for the CDR3: TGCAGCGTTATGGAGGGCGTAATTGAAGCTTTCTTT. Translated, it gives CSVMEGVIEAFF. Complete variable domain (other parts from reference TRBV29-1 and TRBJ1-1): SAVISQKPSRDICQRGTSLTIQCQVDSQVTMMFWYRQQPGQSLTLIATANQGSEATYESGFVIDKFPISRPNLTFSTLTVSNMSPEDSSIYLCSVMEGVIEAFFGQGTRLTVV.

The rearrangement links TRBV27 to TRBJ2-1; 8 nucleotides agree with TRBD2. The CDR3 is 15 residues long. After removal of 5 bases from V and 6 bases from J, the junction contained 9 bases not matched to a gene. CDR1 and CDR2 (germline): MNHEY, SMNVEV (reference sequence). The CDR3 spells CASSTSAGEVNEQFF. The CDR3 bases are TGTGCCAGCAGTACCTCAGCGGGAGAGGTCAATGAGCAGTTCTTC.

This clone was picked up a small number of times. The chain is built from TRBV14 and TRBJ2-7, with D possibly TRBD1 on 6 matching bases. The length of the CDR3 is 11 residues. The germline CDR1 and CDR2 sequences are SGHDN and FVKESK. With 4 bases removed from V and 7 bases from J, the gap between germline ends came to 8 bases. The DNA of the CDR3 is TGTGCCAGCAGCCTAGGGGGAGAGCAGTACTTC. It is translated as CASSLGGEQYF.

CDR3 region: CASSLEGFNEQFF. DNA for the CDR3: TGTGCCAGCAGTTTGGAGGGGTTCAATGAGCAGTTCTTC. The J gene is TRBJ2-1, the V gene TRBV27; TRBD2 is a possible D gene (6 bases). The V and J ends lost 3 bases and 6 bases respectively, with 9 bases between them. CDR3 length: 13 residues. Germline V gene lookup returns CDR1 MNHEY and CDR2 SMNVEV (reference sequence).

This clone has just a few counts. The chain couples TRBV11-2 to TRBJ1-1; tentative D call: TRBD1 (5 bases). V was trimmed by 3 bases and J by 0 bases, leaving 17 bases between them. Per germline, CDR1 SGHAT and CDR2 FQNNGV. The CDR3 has 17 residues. The chain's CDR3 is CASSFPRRRGLNTEAFF. CDR3 sequence (DNA): TGTGCCAGCAGCTTCCCTCGCCGAAGGGGATTGAACACTGAAGCTTTCTTT.

The CDR3 loop is CASRAGPGELFF. The DNA of the CDR3 is TGTGCCAGCAGAGCGGGGCCCGGGGAGCTGTTTTTT. This chain connects TRBV6-5 to TRBJ2-2; 7 nucleotides line up with TRBD2. In germline, CDR1 is MNHEY, CDR2 SVGAGI. The CDR3 covers 12 residues. Germline trimming cut 6 bases from V and 6 bases from J; bases unmatched to any gene: 1.

This clone has a handful of counts. The chain carries TRBV29-1 and TRBJ2-3, with D uncertain. Per the germline V gene, CDR1 is SQVTM and CDR2 is ANQGSEA. Trimming took off 5 bases at V and 6 bases at J, with 15 bases between the two ends. This CDR3 is built from 13 residues. The CDR3 loop is CSVIITNGDTQYF. CDR3 coding DNA: TGCAGCGTTATCATCACAAACGGGGATACGCAGTATTTT.

This clone was found once. The CDR3 DNA reads TGCGCCAGCAGCTGGGAGACAGCCCGGTTAGGAATGAACACTGAAGCTTTCTTT. Its protein is CASSWETARLGMNTEAFF. V and J are TRBV5-1 and TRBJ1-1; TRBD1 is a possible D gene (5 bases). The CDR3 has 18 amino acids. The V end lost 3 bases, the J end lost 0 bases, and 21 bases lay between the germline ends. Germline lookup yields CDR1 SGHRS and CDR2 YFSETQ.

The chain has TRBV5-4 and TRBJ2-5, with a possible D match to TRBD1 (5 bases). The V and J ends lost 4 bases and 2 bases respectively, with 9 bases between them. This CDR3 contains 13 residues. CDR1 is SGHNT and CDR2 is YYREEE in the germline V gene (reference sequence). The CDR3 spells CASSGQGQETQYF. DNA for the CDR3: TGTGCCAGCAGCGGGCAGGGACAAGAGACCCAGTACTTC. The full variable domain, rest sourced from reference TRBV5-4 and TRBJ2-5, is ETGVTQSPTHLIKTRGQQVTLRCSSQSGHNTVSWYQQALGQGPQFIFQYYREEENGRGNFPPRFSGLQFPNYSSELNVNALELDDSALYLCASSGQGQETQYFGPGTRLLVL.

The chain combines TRBV29-1 with TRBJ2-3; no reliable D call. The ends were cut back, 5 bases at V and 0 bases at J, with 9 bases in the middle. This CDR3 spans 13 amino acids. The germline V gene has CDR1 SQVTM and CDR2 ANQGSEA. This CDR3 reads CSVTLTSTDTQYF. In DNA form, the CDR3 reads TGCAGCGTTACCTTGACCAGCACAGATACGCAGTATTTT.

This clone appeared a few times. The chain employs TRBV29-1 and TRBJ1-1; D ambiguous. Germline CDR1 reads SQVTM; CDR2 reads ANQGSEA. V lost 3 bases and J 3 bases, leaving 11 bases between the germline ends. This CDR3 is 13 amino acids long. The CDR3 protein is CSVETFRDTEAFF. Written as DNA, the CDR3 is TGCAGCGTTGAGACATTTAGGGACACTGAAGCTTTCTTT. Filled out from reference TRBV29-1 and TRBJ1-1, the complete variable domain reads SAVISQKPSRDICQRGTSLTIQCQVDSQVTMMFWYRQQPGQSLTLIATANQGSEATYESGFVIDKFPISRPNLTFSTLTVSNMSPEDSSIYLCSVETFRDTEAFFGQGTRLTVV.

This clone came up a few times. V is TRBV29-1 and J is TRBJ2-7, with 11 bases that match TRBD2. This CDR3 contains 13 residues. Germline-derived CDR1 and CDR2 are SQVTM and ANQGSEA. Germline trimming cut 7 bases from V and 3 bases from J; bases unmatched to any gene: 5. CDR3 coding DNA: TGCAGCGCTACTAGCGGGAGTATCTACGAGCAGTACTTC. This sequence encodes CSATSGSIYEQYF.

This clone was seen only a few times. The chain recombines TRBV30 with TRBJ2-2, with D perhaps matching TRBD1 (5 bases). The V end lost 4 bases, the J end lost 1 base, and 13 bases lay between the germline ends. Germline assignment: CDR1 GTSNPN and CDR2 SVGIG (reference sequence). The CDR3 runs to 15 residues. CDR3 residues: CAWTDFTGNTGELFF. The CDR3, as DNA: TGTGCCTGGACCGACTTTACAGGGAACACCGGGGAGCTGTTTTTT.

The chain carries TRBV29-1 and TRBJ2-6; 7 nucleotides align to TRBD2. Germline-derived CDR1 and CDR2 are SQVTM and ANQGSEA. The CDR3 runs 17 residues. Trimming at V came to 1 base and at J to 0 bases, leaving 6 bases not matched to a gene. The CDR3 loop reads CSVEVGGSNSGANVLTF. The DNA of the CDR3 is TGCAGCGTTGAAGTGGGAGGGTCTAACTCTGGGGCCAACGTCCTGACTTTC.

Only a few counts were recorded for this clone. The chain employs TRBV7-9 and TRBJ2-7; no definite D call. V was clipped by 1 base and J by 2 bases, with 6 bases between them. The CDR3 loop spans 13 amino acids. Per the germline V gene, CDR1 is SEHNR and CDR2 is FQNEAQ (reference sequence). CDR3 sequence: CASSLDQAYEQYF. The CDR3 nucleotides read TGTGCCAGCAGCTTAGATCAGGCCTACGAGCAGTACTTC.